This TCR beta chain was captured in a study of early T cells in non-severe SARS-CoV-2 infection. Across the whole study: Unpaired chains resulted from sequencing bulk RNA of unsorted whole blood. Broader study findings: Missing private and CD4 specificities, VDJdb matching favored anti-spike CD8 responses.

As concerns this clonotype: Its antigen is unidentified.

This CDR3 comprises 15 residues. Losses at the gene ends were 4 bases for V and 4 bases for J; bases not matched to a gene: 8. The germline V gene encodes CDR1 SGHRS and CDR2 YFSETQ. The protocol attached unique molecular identifiers to individual cDNA molecules. TCRdb reanalysed the 5' RACE reads using MiXCR and keeps one entry per CDR3 protein. The table shows some 30,000 distinct CDR3 sequences, with about 3.9% occurring only once. Sequenced material: whole blood. The chain uses TRBV5-1 and TRBJ1-1; 9 nucleotides line up with TRBD1. The receptor was derived from an adult who was a healthcare worker with PCR-confirmed SARS-CoV-2 infection or an uninfected control (not recorded which). The DNA for the CDR3 is TGCGCCAGCAGCGCAAGACAGGGGGAGAGCACTGAAGCTTTCTTT. Translation: CASSARQGESTEAFF.